These 15 T cell receptor beta chains share one sample of origin, sequenced in a study of blood T cell repertoires in COVID-19. Assay: immunoSEQ multiplex PCR; the TCRdb copy retains only in-frame clones and omits some. The data contain roughly 220,000 clones, around four fifths of them singletons. Specimen: peripheral blood. These receptors were obtained from a woman of 80 years or more with COVID-19, enrolled during active disease.

The count of this clone is one. The chain couples TRBV29-1 to TRBJ1-1; TRBD1 might be the D (6 bases). The V end was cut by 7 bases, the J end by 11 bases, with 20 bases between. This CDR3 contains 12 residues. Germline CDR1 and CDR2: SQVTM and ANQGSEA. The CDR3 DNA follows: TGCAGCGCTTACTTACTCCGGGACAAGGCTTTCTTT. Residues: CSAYLLRDKAFF.

This clone was detected a few times. The chain employs TRBV21-1 and TRBJ1-5. TRBV21-1 is a pseudogene. CDR3 length: 14 residues. The CDR3 region is CASSKERRTQPQHF. CDR3 nucleotides: TGTGCCAGCAGCAAAGAAAGGAGGACTCAGCCCCAGCATTTT.

This chain joins TRBV30 and TRBJ1-2, with 8 bases that match TRBD1. The CDR3 is 13 residues long. Germline V gene data show CDR1 as GTSNPN and CDR2 as SVGIG (reference sequence). V lost 3 bases, J lost 7 bases, and 7 bases stayed unmatched. The CDR3 DNA reads TGTGCCTGGAGCGAAGGGACAGGCGGTGGCTACACCTTC. Amino acids: CAWSEGTGGGYTF.

V usage is TRBV5-1 and J usage is TRBJ2-5, with TRBD2 matching 11 bases. This CDR3 is built from 16 residues. V lost 0 bases, J lost 6 bases, and 7 bases stayed unmatched. Germline CDR1 SGHRS, CDR2 YFSETQ. The CDR3: CASSLVGSGRAKTQYF. The CDR3 DNA reads TGCGCCAGCAGCTTGGTTGGTAGCGGGAGGGCCAAGACCCAGTACTTC.

V is TRBV28 and J is TRBJ2-7; the D is unclear. The CDR3 sequence is 14 residues long. CDR1 is MDHEN, CDR2 SYDVKM, per germline. The V gene lost 6 bases and the J gene lost 0 bases, with 12 bases spanning the gap. CDR3: CASSRIGYSYEQYF. The DNA of the CDR3 is TGTGCCAGCAGCCGAATCGGGTACTCCTACGAGCAGTACTTC.

This sequence joins TRBV27 and TRBJ2-4, with D possibly TRBD2 on 5 matching bases. Trimming left V 3 bases short and J 2 bases short, with 8 bases between. This CDR3 is 14 amino acids long. Germline CDR1 and CDR2: MNHEY and SMNVEV (reference sequence). CDR3 in amino acids: CASSFSGTKNIQYF. In nucleotides, the CDR3 is TGTGCCAGCAGTTTTTCGGGGACCAAAAACATTCAGTACTTC.

The chain has TRBV7-3 and TRBJ2-1, with 7 nucleotides matching TRBD2. Per germline, CDR1 SGHTA and CDR2 FQGTGA. CDR3 length: 14 amino acids. V trimming: 4 bases; J trimming: 7 bases; junction bases outside the gene matches: 7. The DNA for the CDR3 is TGTGCCAGCAGCTCCTCGGGAGGTTCAAATGAGCAGTTCTTC. Amino acids: CASSSSGGSNEQFF.

This clone came up a few times. CDR3 in DNA: TGTGCCAGCAACAGGTTAAGCAATCAGCCCCAGCATTTT. Its translation: CASNRLSNQPQHF. The chain has TRBV6-6 and TRBJ1-5; a weak D match, TRBD1 (5 bases). Trimming pared 7 bases from V and 1 base from J, leaving 8 bases between. Germline assignment: CDR1 MNHNY and CDR2 SVGAGI (reference sequence). The CDR3 extends over 13 amino acids.

As to this clone: The sample contains more than one DNA sequence encoding this CDR3. V usage is TRBV7-9 and J usage is TRBJ1-6; TRBD1 aligns across 7 bases. Germline V gene sequence: CDR1 SEHNR, CDR2 FQNEAQ (reference sequence). Unmatched junction bases numbered 2, after V lost 2 bases and J lost 7 bases. The CDR3 length is 14 residues. CDR3 region: CASSLTGANSPLHF. Here the CDR3 DNA reads TGTGCCAGCAGCTTAACAGGGGCGAATTCACCCCTCCACTTT.

The chain is built from TRBV7-8 and TRBJ2-5, with 7 nucleotides matching TRBD2. The CDR3 is made up of 17 amino acids. Per the germline V gene, CDR1 is SGHVS and CDR2 is FQNEAQ. The V gene end was trimmed by 2 bases and the J gene end by 1 base; junction bases not matched to a gene: 10. As DNA, the CDR3 is TGTGCCAGCAGCTTAAGGCCCGTTCTAGCGGCCCAAGAGACCCAGTACTTC. Its translation: CASSLRPVLAAQETQYF.

CDR3 in amino acids: CASSSSGTGTRGYTF. The CDR3, as DNA: TGTGCCAGCAGTTCTTCCGGGACAGGGACTCGCGGCTACACCTTC. The V and J genes are TRBV6-5 and TRBJ1-2, with 9 bases lining up with TRBD1. The junction had 11 bases not matched to a gene; V was cut back by 4 bases and J by 8 bases. This CDR3 comprises 15 residues. From germline, CDR1 is MNHEY and CDR2 SVGAGI.

The V gene is TRBV6-6, the J gene TRBJ1-1, with D tentatively TRBD1 (5 bases). The germline gives CDR1 MNHNY, CDR2 SVGAGI (reference sequence). CDR3 length equals 16 residues. Trimming removed 7 bases at V and 2 bases at J, with 20 bases between. The CDR3 reads CASTFTQGVPNTEAFF. CDR3 sequence (DNA): TGTGCCAGCACCTTTACCCAAGGGGTCCCCAACACTGAAGCTTTCTTT.

In this sample, this clone turned up once. The chain has TRBV18 and TRBJ1-5, with D maybe TRBD1 (5 bases). The CDR3 is 13 amino acids. With 4 bases removed from V and 7 bases from J, the gap between germline ends came to 11 bases. Germline assignment: CDR1 KGHSH and CDR2 LQKENI. The CDR3 reads CASSRGVDQPQHF. CDR3 coding DNA: TGTGCCAGCTCACGGGGGGTAGACCAGCCCCAGCATTTT.

The rearrangement joins TRBV27 to TRBJ2-7, with TRBD1 as a possible D gene (5 bases). V was shortened by 10 bases and J by 6 bases, with 28 bases between the two germline ends. There are 16 residues in the CDR3. Germline V gene data show CDR1 as MNHEY and CDR2 as SMNVEV (reference sequence). In DNA form, the CDR3 reads TGTGCCACCGCCCTGCAACTCCCTGGGCAGGGTAGCGAGCAGTACTTC. Protein product: CATALQLPGQGSEQYF.

The chain uses TRBV18 and TRBJ1-5, with TRBD1 identical over 7 bases. The germline CDR1 and CDR2 sequences are KGHSH and LQKENI. The CDR3 spans 16 residues. The junction had 6 bases not matched to a gene; V was cut back by 2 bases and J by 2 bases. The CDR3 nucleotides read TGTGCCAGCTCACCATCGACAGGGTTGGGCAATCAGCCCCAGCATTTT. It encodes CASSPSTGLGNQPQHF.